This T cell receptor (beta chain) was retrieved from a study of siplizumab effects on memory and regulatory T cells. Around 10^5 TCR templates underwent assay in every sample. The repertoire was sequenced with immunoSEQ multiplex PCR; TCRdb's copy has only in-frame clones and lacks some. Of some 99,000 clones listed, 90% to 95% were seen once; the top ten hold 0.75%. The length of the CDR3 is 11 residues. The ends were cut back, 1 base at V and 8 bases at J, with 5 bases in the middle. The germline CDR1 and CDR2 sequences are GTSNPN and SVGIG (reference sequence). General study results and limits: Whether proliferating Tregs in siplizumab cultures suppress was not functionally confirmed. A minor share of alloreactive clones matched unstimulated subsets. A significant reduction in alloreactive sequences traceable to unstimulated CD4+ memory cells was produced by siplizumab.

This clone was seen a handful of times. The target antigen is unknown. The rearrangement joins TRBV30 to TRBJ2-2; D remains unclear. The TCR sequence derives from a human donor in good health. The specimen sequenced was Tregs sorted from blood. The CDR3 region has the DNA TGTGCCTGGAGTGCTGTTGGGGAGCTGTTTTTT. It translates to CAWSAVGELFF. The complete variable domain, with remaining parts taken from reference TRBV30 and TRBJ2-2, reads SQTIHQWPATLVQPVGSPLSLECTVEGTSNPNLYWYRQAAGRGLQLLFYSVGIGQISSEVPQNLSASRPQDRQFILSSKKLLLSDSGFYLCAWSAVGELFFGEGSRLTVL.